This T cell receptor beta chain originates from a study of blood T cells in healthy people across ages. Whole-study results and caveats: For the donors, CMV status was unknown and possibly confounded expanded clonotype changes. Reliance upon unsorted PBMCs precluded definitive naive versus antigen-experienced comparison.

A second roughly 6 to 12 cycle PCR used barcoded and J-beta primers. Each cDNA was tagged by a template-switch adaptor containing 12 random nucleotides. TCRdb fed the 5' RACE reads into MiXCR, producing one record per CDR3 protein. The table includes roughly 1,300,000 distinct CDR3 sequences, approximately 59% detected once. RNA extraction gave at least 5.5 micrograms of total RNA per sample. There are a few counts of this clonotype. Its antigen remains unknown. The sequenced sample consisted of blood. The sequence derives from a man between 18 and 35 years old in good health.

The CDR3 nucleotides read TGCAGCGTTGCTGACAGGGTAAACATTCAGTACTTC. Amino acids: CSVADRVNIQYF. The rearrangement uses TRBV29-1 and TRBJ2-4; 7 nucleotides agree with TRBD1. This CDR3 is built from 12 residues. Trimming removed 4 bases from V and 6 bases from J; junction bases left unmatched: 3. Germline CDR1 is SQVTM and CDR2 is ANQGSEA.